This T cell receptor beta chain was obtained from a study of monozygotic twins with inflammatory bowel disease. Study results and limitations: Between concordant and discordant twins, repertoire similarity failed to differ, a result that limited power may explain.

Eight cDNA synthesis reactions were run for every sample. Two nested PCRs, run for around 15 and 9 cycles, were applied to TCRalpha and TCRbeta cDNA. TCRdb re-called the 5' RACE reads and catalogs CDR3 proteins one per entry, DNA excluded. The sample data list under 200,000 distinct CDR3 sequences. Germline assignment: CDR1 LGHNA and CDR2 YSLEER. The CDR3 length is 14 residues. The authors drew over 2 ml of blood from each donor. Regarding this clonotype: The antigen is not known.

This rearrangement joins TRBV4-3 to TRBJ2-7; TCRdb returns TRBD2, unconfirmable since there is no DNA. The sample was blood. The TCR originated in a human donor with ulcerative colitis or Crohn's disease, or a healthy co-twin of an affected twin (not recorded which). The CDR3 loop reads CASSPGVPSVEQYF.